The 30 T cell receptor beta chains listed next were all sequenced from one sample in a study of T cell changes during pregnancy in multiple sclerosis (dated by TCRdb to the late 2010s). Libraries were constructed by the immunoSEQ multiplex PCR assay. As stored in TCRdb, this immuneACCESS dataset retains in-frame rearrangements with V and J assigned. A fraction of the clones does not appear; measured against another copy, unresolved V genes explain less than half of the discrepancy, and the remainder lacks a known reason. This sample has roughly 38,000 clones in its table, and approximately 90% of those were observed once. The leading ten clones occupy over 0.75% of the sample. The sequenced sample was CD4+ T cells from peripheral blood mononuclear cells, obtained before pregnancy. The source of these receptors is a female donor with multiple sclerosis, enrolled in a pregnancy study.

This clone was detected only once. The genes are TRBV7-9 and TRBJ2-2; 11 nucleotides match TRBD2. The J segment lost 0 bases and the V segment lost 3 bases, leaving 6 bases of the junction unmatched. This CDR3 contains 18 residues. Per the germline V gene, CDR1 is SEHNR and CDR2 is FQNEAQ (reference sequence). DNA of the CDR3: TGTGCCAGCAGCTTTCTAGCGGGAGGACGAGCGAACACCGGGGAGCTGTTTTTT. Amino acids: CASSFLAGGRANTGELFF.

V gene TRBV9 combines with J gene TRBJ2-5, with D possibly TRBD2 on 6 matching bases. The germline V gene encodes CDR1 SGDLS and CDR2 YYNGEE. This CDR3 comprises 18 residues. Deletions cut 4 bases from V and 1 base from J, with 23 bases between. CDR3: CASSPRSGGMGPQETQYF. CDR3 nucleotides: TGTGCCAGCAGCCCCCGTAGCGGAGGAATGGGTCCCCAAGAGACCCAGTACTTC.

V is TRBV10-3 and J is TRBJ2-5, with a tentative D call TRBD2 (6 bases). The germline V gene has CDR1 ENHRY and CDR2 SYGVKD. This CDR3 has 13 amino acids. V was trimmed by 5 bases and J by 5 bases, leaving 12 bases between them. CDR3 sequence: CAISPGSGETQYF. CDR3 sequence (DNA): TGTGCCATCAGTCCCGGGAGCGGGGAGACCCAGTACTTC.

The chain combines TRBV11-2 with TRBJ1-1; D might be TRBD1 (6 bases). CDR1 and CDR2 from the germline V gene are SGHAT and FQNNGV. Trimming took 2 bases from V and 1 from J, leaving 8 bases between them. The CDR3 runs 14 residues. This CDR3 reads CASSLLQGNTEAFF. The CDR3 DNA reads as TGTGCCAGCAGCTTACTACAGGGGAACACTGAAGCTTTCTTT. Full variable domain (outside the CDR3, taken from reference TRBV11-2 and TRBJ1-1): EAGVAQSPRYKIIEKRQSVAFWCNPISGHATLYWYQQILGQGPKLLIQFQNNGVVDDSQLPKDRFSAERLKGVDSTLKIQPAKLEDSAVYLCASSLLQGNTEAFFGQGTRLTVV.

The chain joins TRBV19 to TRBJ2-6, with TRBD1 as a possible D gene (6 bases). The CDR3 covers 17 residues. Trimming took 4 bases from V and 0 from J, leaving 13 bases between them. The germline CDR1 and CDR2 sequences are LNHDA and SQIVND (reference sequence). Written as DNA, the CDR3 is TGTGCCAGTAGTACCCGGGACAAGATCTCTGGGGCCAACGTCCTGACTTTC. Translation: CASSTRDKISGANVLTF.

This clone was detected only once. This chain uses TRBV28 with TRBJ2-7; 8 positions match TRBD2. The junction had 7 bases not matched to a gene; V was cut back by 6 bases and J by 6 bases. There are 13 residues in the CDR3. CDR1 MDHEN and CDR2 SYDVKM come from the germline V gene. CDR3 residues: CASSSGTRAEQYF. CDR3 sequence (DNA): TGTGCCAGCAGCTCGGGGACTAGAGCCGAGCAGTACTTC.

This clone was counted a single time. This chain uses TRBV5-1 with TRBJ2-5; 8 bases are a match to TRBD2. The CDR3 is made up of 15 amino acids. CDR1 SGHRS and CDR2 YFSETQ come from the germline V gene. V lost 3 bases and J lost 2; bases outside the gene matches: 6. CDR3 coding DNA: TGCGCCAGCAGCTGGGGCACTAGCGGTCAAGAGACCCAGTACTTC. Translation: CASSWGTSGQETQYF. The whole variable domain, remainder taken from reference TRBV5-1 and TRBJ2-5, is KAGVTQTPRYLIKTRGQQVTLSCSPISGHRSVSWYQQTPGQGLQFLFEYFSETQRNKGNFPGRFSGRQFSNSRSEMNVSTLELGDSALYLCASSWGTSGQETQYFGPGTRLLVL.

V and J are TRBV28 and TRBJ2-5, with 8 positions matching TRBD2. CDR3 size: 15 residues. The V gene end was trimmed by 6 bases and the J gene end by 3 bases; junction bases not matched to a gene: 9. CDR1 and CDR2 from the germline V gene are MDHEN and SYDVKM. This CDR3 reads CASSPAGGREETQYF. The CDR3 coding sequence is TGTGCCAGCAGCCCCGCGGGAGGTAGGGAAGAGACCCAGTACTTC.

The chain uses TRBV11-1 and TRBJ2-7, with a possible D match to TRBD2 (6 bases). Germline V gene lookup returns CDR1 SGHAT and CDR2 FQDESV (reference sequence). The length of the CDR3 is 11 residues. The germline V and J ends were trimmed by 7 bases and 4 bases, with 8 bases remaining between them. For the CDR3, the DNA is TGTGCCAGCACAGGGAGGTACGAGCAGTACTTC. It translates to CASTGRYEQYF.

The rearrangement joins TRBV28 to TRBJ1-4; TRBD1 is a possible D gene (5 bases). The V gene's germline CDR1 is MDHEN and CDR2 SYDVKM. Deletions cut 6 bases from V and 8 bases from J, with 19 bases between. CDR3 size: 15 residues. This CDR3 is CASSRDLDRPEKLFF. The CDR3, as DNA: TGTGCCAGCAGCCGGGACTTGGACCGCCCGGAAAAACTGTTTTTT.

This rearrangement joins TRBV28 to TRBJ1-4; tentative D call: TRBD1 (5 bases). CDR3 size: 12 residues. The ends were cut back, 6 bases at V and 7 bases at J, with 9 bases in the middle. The germline CDR1 and CDR2 sequences are MDHEN and SYDVKM. CDR3 protein: CASRGPGEKLFF. The CDR3 nucleotides are TGTGCCAGCAGGGGGCCCGGTGAAAAACTGTTTTTT.

The genes are TRBV18 and TRBJ2-3, with TRBD2 identical over 9 bases. With 5 bases clipped from V and 8 bases from J, the junction kept 11 bases outside the gene matches. This CDR3 spans 15 amino acids. Per the germline V gene, CDR1 is KGHSH and CDR2 is LQKENI. The CDR3 coding sequence is TGTGCCAGCTCATCAGGGTCTAGCGGGGCAATTACGCAGTATTTT. Translating gives CASSSGSSGAITQYF.

The chain combines TRBV7-2 with TRBJ1-5, with TRBD1 matching over 11 bases. CDR1 and CDR2 (germline): SGHTA, FQGNSA. V shed 5 bases and J 2 bases; nucleotides not matched to a gene: 2. This CDR3 has 15 residues. The CDR3 DNA reads as TGTGCCAGCAGCCGGACAGGGGGCGGCAATCAGCCCCAGCATTTT. Its protein is CASSRTGGGNQPQHF.

This rearrangement joins TRBV4-2 to TRBJ2-3; the D gene is possibly TRBD1 (5 bases). The CDR3 length is 16 residues. Deletions cut 1 base from V and 1 base from J, with 12 bases between. Germline V gives CDR1 LGHNA, CDR2 YNFKEQ. The CDR3 loop reads CASSQGQGWGTDTQYF. As DNA, the CDR3 is TGTGCCAGCAGCCAAGGGCAGGGTTGGGGCACAGATACGCAGTATTTT.

The V and J genes are TRBV9 and TRBJ2-5; TRBD2 aligns across 12 bases. V shed 3 bases, J shed 9 bases, and the junction held 9 bases outside the gene matches. CDR3 length equals 15 residues. From germline, CDR1 is SGDLS and CDR2 YYNGEE. In nucleotides, the CDR3 is TGTGCCAGCAGCGCCCTAGCGGGAGGGGAAGGAGCCCAGTACTTC. Translating it yields CASSALAGGEGAQYF.

Here the CDR3 reads CASSQRPGGRAFMADTQYF. CDR3 sequence (DNA): TGTGCCAGTAGCCAGAGACCCGGCGGGAGGGCCTTTATGGCAGATACGCAGTATTTT. The chain combines TRBV19 with TRBJ2-3; 9 nucleotides agree with TRBD2. This CDR3 comprises 19 residues. The trim removed 6 bases at V and 4 bases at J, leaving 20 bases unmatched. CDR1 is LNHDA and CDR2 is SQIVND in the germline V gene (reference sequence).

The rearrangement links TRBV19 to TRBJ2-5, with 7 nucleotides matching TRBD2. The CDR3 has 18 amino acids. Germline CDR1 reads LNHDA; CDR2 reads SQIVND (reference sequence). V lost 6 bases, J lost 0 bases, and 16 bases stayed unmatched. The CDR3 reads CASRAPGIVGGDQETQYF. Here the CDR3 DNA reads TGTGCCAGTAGGGCCCCAGGGATCGTGGGAGGGGACCAAGAGACCCAGTACTTC.

In this sample, this clone turned up once. J is TRBJ2-3 and V is TRBV28, with 10 bases identical to TRBD2. J gave up 1 base and V 4 bases, and 11 bases lay outside the gene matches. Looked up from germline, CDR1 is MDHEN and CDR2 is SYDVKM. The CDR3 has 18 residues. The CDR3 here is CASSWIAGGTPRTDTQYF. The CDR3 bases are TGTGCCAGCAGTTGGATAGCGGGAGGTACCCCTCGCACAGATACGCAGTATTTT.

The gene calls are TRBV11-3 and TRBJ2-5, with D possibly being TRBD1 (5 bases). V was cut by 1 base and J by 4 bases, with 13 bases left in between. The CDR3 covers 15 residues. CDR1 and CDR2 from the germline V gene are SGHNT and YENEEA. The CDR3 nucleotides are TGTGCCAGCAGCTTAGGTGTAGGGGAAGGAGAGACCCAGTACTTC. It is translated as CASSLGVGEGETQYF.

V usage is TRBV7-2 and J usage is TRBJ1-3; D is unclear. CDR1 and CDR2 (germline): SGHTA, FQGNSA. Trimming removed 5 bases from V and 4 bases from J, with 12 bases in between. The CDR3 totals 14 residues. CDR3 in DNA: TGTGCCAGCAGCCGGGTTGTCTTCGGAAACACCATATATTTT. Its protein product is CASSRVVFGNTIYF.

The chain couples TRBV6-5 to TRBJ2-2; 9 positions match TRBD2. The V and J ends lost 8 bases and 2 bases, in that order; junction bases with no gene match: 6. Per the germline V gene, CDR1 is MNHEY and CDR2 is SVGAGI. The CDR3 runs to 15 residues. The CDR3, as DNA: TGTGCCAGCTCACTGGGACTAGCTAACACCGGGGAGCTGTTTTTT. Residues: CASSLGLANTGELFF.

J is TRBJ2-1 and V is TRBV18; 8 bases are a match to TRBD1. This CDR3 region has 12 residues. Germline V CDR1 and CDR2: KGHSH, LQKENI. After removal of 2 bases from V and 13 bases from J, the junction contained 4 bases not matched to a gene. The CDR3 loop reads CASSPMDRDQFF. The CDR3 DNA follows: TGTGCCAGCTCACCAATGGACAGGGACCAGTTCTTC. The variable domain in full, completed from reference TRBV18 and TRBJ2-1, reads NAGVMQNPRHLVRRRGQEARLRCSPMKGHSHVYWYRQLPEEGLKFMVYLQKENIIDESGMPKERFSAEFPKEGPSILRIQQVVRGDSAAYFCASSPMDRDQFFGPGTRLTVL.

This rearrangement joins TRBV7-2 to TRBJ1-1; 8 bases fit TRBD1. CDR1 and CDR2 (germline): SGHTA, FQGNSA. CDR3 size: 15 residues. The V gene end was trimmed by 2 bases and the J gene end by 1 base; junction bases not matched to a gene: 3. The DNA of the CDR3 is TGTGCCAGCAGCTTACACGGACAGGGGAACACTGAAGCTTTCTTT. This encodes CASSLHGQGNTEAFF.

This clone occurred a few times. The chain uses TRBV4-2 and TRBJ2-1; 8 bases map to TRBD2. The CDR3 totals 17 residues. J was trimmed by 2 bases and V by 1 base; bases with no gene match: 7. Germline CDR1 reads LGHNA; CDR2 reads YNFKEQ. CDR3 loop: CASSQALAALPYNEQFF. The CDR3, as DNA: TGTGCCAGCAGCCAAGCACTAGCGGCCCTTCCCTACAATGAGCAGTTCTTC.

The chain is built from TRBV19 and TRBJ1-1; 8 bases line up with TRBD1. J gave up 0 bases and V 8 bases, and 5 bases lay outside the gene matches. The germline CDR1 and CDR2 sequences are LNHDA and SQIVND (reference sequence). The CDR3 length is 14 residues. The CDR3 loop is CASDRTGLNTEAFF. For the CDR3, the DNA is TGTGCCAGTGACAGGACAGGGTTGAACACTGAAGCTTTCTTT.

The J gene is TRBJ2-1, the V gene TRBV6-5; unclear D gene. With 2 bases removed from V and 3 bases from J, the gap between germline ends came to 8 bases. CDR3 size: 14 residues. CDR1 MNHEY and CDR2 SVGAGI come from the germline V gene. The CDR3 region is CASSYQSFYNEQFF. As DNA, the CDR3 is TGTGCCAGCAGTTACCAGTCTTTCTACAATGAGCAGTTCTTC.

The V and J genes are TRBV5-1 and TRBJ2-7; D call uncertain. The V end lost 0 bases, the J end lost 2 bases, and 12 bases lay between the germline ends. CDR1 and CDR2 (germline): SGHRS, YFSETQ. This CDR3 has 15 residues. The DNA for the CDR3 is TGCGCCAGCAGCTTGGTGCGGAATCAACCCTACGAGCAGTACTTC. This codes for CASSLVRNQPYEQYF.

This chain links TRBV6-1 with TRBJ2-7; 10 nucleotides agree with TRBD1. Trimming cost V 4 bases and J 4 bases; bases outside gene matches: 10. Germline-derived CDR1 and CDR2 are MNHNS and SASEGT. The CDR3 is made up of 16 amino acids. CDR3 bases: TGTGCCAGCAGTGGAGCCACCGGGACAGGGGTATACGAGCAGTACTTC. Encoded protein: CASSGATGTGVYEQYF.

The count of this clone is one. The V gene is TRBV5-3, the J gene TRBJ2-7; 9 nucleotides match TRBD1. Being an ORF, TRBV5-3 has a function that is uncertain. This CDR3 contains 15 residues. V dropped 2 bases and J dropped 5; count of bases not matched to a gene: 8. Here the CDR3 reads CARSFRNRGRDEQYF. The CDR3 DNA reads TGTGCCAGAAGCTTTCGGAACAGGGGGCGGGACGAGCAGTACTTC.

The chain carries TRBV5-4 and TRBJ2-5; 12 bases match TRBD2. Germline-derived CDR1 and CDR2 are SGHNT and YYREEE (reference sequence). The CDR3 sequence is 17 residues long. Trimming removed 3 bases from V and 2 bases from J; junction bases left unmatched: 8. The CDR3: CASSWGRGTSGQETQYF. The DNA of the CDR3 is TGTGCCAGCAGCTGGGGGCGAGGGACTAGCGGGCAAGAGACCCAGTACTTC.